Listed below are T cell receptor beta chains from one sample, sequenced in a study of Graves' ophthalmopathy and Graves' hyperthyroidism. TCRdb itself ran the multiplex PCR reads through MiXCR, one entry per CDR3 protein. In the table there are tens of thousands of distinct CDR3 sequences, approximately 47% of which are singletons. The sample comprised peripheral blood. The source is an adult woman with Graves' ophthalmopathy. Each CDR3 is given with its conserved first and last residue. A D gene is named only where the DNA matches it firmly. Part of the rows lack a size; the others show once, few, many or a class for expanded clones.

abundance	v_gene	d_gene	j_gene	CDR3aa	CDR3nt
many	TRBV20-1	NA	TRBJ2-7	CSATPGPHEQYF	TGCAGTGCTACCCCCGGCCCCCACGAGCAGTACTTC
many	TRBV5-1	NA	TRBJ2-1	CASSLESGEQFF	TGCGCCAGCAGCTTGGAATCCGGGGAGCAGTTCTTC
NA	TRBV5-1	NA	TRBJ2-3	CASSVARSSYNEQYF	TGCGCCAGCAGCGTAGCGCGGAGCTCCTACAATGAGCAGTATTTT
NA	TRBV6-1	TRBD2	TRBJ2-5	CASTRGGRVETQYF	TGTGCCAGTACGCGGGGGGGTAGGGTCGAGACCCAGTACTTC
medium-sized	TRBV7-9	NA	TRBJ1-2	CASSFDSYGYTF	TGTGCCAGCAGCTTTGACAGCTATGGCTACACCTTC
many	TRBV7-8	NA	TRBJ2-2	CASSFERPYTGELFF	TGTGCCAGCAGCTTCGAAAGGCCTTACACCGGGGAGCTGTTTTTT
medium-sized	TRBV5-8	NA	TRBJ2-2	CASSLIAEGELFF	TGTGCCAGCAGCTTGATAGCAGAGGGGGAGCTGTTTTTT
many	TRBV28	NA	TRBJ2-6	CASSEGSPSGANVLTF	TGTGCCAGCAGTGAGGGCAGTCCCTCTGGGGCCAACGTCCTGACTTTC
NA	TRBV15	NA	TRBJ2-7	CATSSPPRRTYEQYF	TGTGCCACCAGCAGTCCCCCCAGGAGAACCTACGAGCAGTACTTC
NA	TRBV29-1	NA	TRBJ2-5	CSVGGRDQETQYF	TGCAGCGTTGGGGGCCGTGACCAAGAGACCCAGTACTTC
many	TRBV5-1	NA	TRBJ2-3	CASSLRLVGDTQYF	TGCGCCAGCAGCTTGCGGCTAGTAGGAGATACGCAGTATTTT
many	TRBV6-5	NA	TRBJ1-2	CASGARLHYGYTF	TGTGCCAGCGGGGCCCGGCTTCACTATGGCTACACCTTC
many	TRBV15	TRBD1	TRBJ1-5	CATSRTGGGQPQHF	TGTGCCACCAGCAGAACAGGGGGCGGGCAGCCCCAGCATTTT
many	TRBV5-5	NA	TRBJ1-1	CASSSARPEAFF	TGTGCCAGCAGCTCCGCAAGACCCGAAGCTTTCTTT